These T cell receptor beta chains were read from a single sample in a study of control samples from healthy donors and cancer patients. Here immunoSEQ multiplex PCR was the method, and the copy in TCRdb shows in-frame clones only, minus some. The sample lists about 140,000 clones, approximately 94% occurring once. Sequenced sample: blood. These receptors were taken from a man aged 35-49 years in good health. The CDR3 runs from the conserved cysteine through the conserved F or W. The order of the fields is clone size, J gene, V gene, CDR3 length, D gene, CDR3 protein, CDR3 DNA. A D gene is named only where the DNA matches it firmly. Some rows have no size entry. The others give once, few or many, or a class for an expanded clone.

clone_size: NA
j_call: TRBJ2-1
v_call: TRBV19
cdr3_length: 17
d_call: NA
cdr3_aa: CASSIAVGVAYYNEQFF
cdr3_nt: TGTGCCAGTAGTATAGCTGTCGGGGTAGCTTACTACAATGAGCAGTTCTTC

clone_size: NA
j_call: TRBJ1-4
v_call: TRBV5-6
cdr3_length: 15
d_call: TRBD1
cdr3_aa: CASSTGTATNEKLFF
cdr3_nt: TGTGCCAGCAGCACCGGGACAGCAACTAATGAAAAACTGTTTTTT

clone_size: once
j_call: TRBJ1-4
v_call: TRBV11-2
cdr3_length: 15
d_call: NA
cdr3_aa: CASSLGLTTNEKLFF
cdr3_nt: TGTGCCAGCAGCTTAGGTCTTACAACTAATGAAAAACTGTTTTTT

clone_size: NA
j_call: TRBJ2-2
v_call: TRBV5-1
cdr3_length: 16
d_call: NA
cdr3_aa: CASSLGAKRNTGELFF
cdr3_nt: TGCGCCAGCAGCTTGGGGGCGAAACGTAACACCGGGGAGCTGTTTTTT

clone_size: NA
j_call: TRBJ1-6
v_call: TRBV9
cdr3_length: 15
d_call: NA
cdr3_aa: CASSVSDPADSPLHF
cdr3_nt: TGTGCCAGCAGCGTATCAGACCCGGCGGATTCACCCCTCCACTTT

clone_size: NA
j_call: TRBJ2-5
v_call: TRBV19
cdr3_length: 12
d_call: NA
cdr3_aa: CASSIAGQTQYF
cdr3_nt: TGTGCCAGTAGTATAGCGGGACAGACCCAGTACTTC

clone_size: NA
j_call: TRBJ1-2
v_call: TRBV28
cdr3_length: 12
d_call: NA
cdr3_aa: CGAGRPNYGYTF
cdr3_nt: TGTGGAGCGGGCCGACCTAACTATGGCTACACCTTC

clone_size: few
j_call: TRBJ2-7
v_call: TRBV7-9
cdr3_length: 15
d_call: NA
cdr3_aa: CASSLNRQDPYEQYF
cdr3_nt: TGTGCCAGCAGCCTGAATCGACAGGACCCGTACGAGCAGTACTTC

clone_size: NA
j_call: TRBJ2-3
v_call: TRBV5-1
cdr3_length: 16
d_call: TRBD2
cdr3_aa: CASSPGTSGYTDTQYF
cdr3_nt: TGCGCCAGCAGCCCCGGTACTAGCGGGTACACAGATACGCAGTATTTT

clone_size: NA
j_call: TRBJ1-5
v_call: TRBV6-5
cdr3_length: 15
d_call: NA
cdr3_aa: CASSYPDNYNQPQHF
cdr3_nt: TGTGCCAGCAGTTACCCCGACAATTACAATCAGCCCCAGCATTTT

clone_size: NA
j_call: TRBJ2-2
v_call: TRBV27
cdr3_length: 13
d_call: NA
cdr3_aa: CASSLSNTGELFF
cdr3_nt: TGTGCCAGCAGTTTGTCGAACACCGGGGAGCTGTTTTTT

clone_size: NA
j_call: TRBJ2-7
v_call: TRBV6-5
cdr3_length: 15
d_call: NA
cdr3_aa: CASSYSRGDSYEQYF
cdr3_nt: TGTGCCAGCAGTTACTCGAGAGGCGACTCCTACGAGCAGTACTTC

clone_size: NA
j_call: TRBJ1-4
v_call: TRBV6-5
cdr3_length: 14
d_call: NA
cdr3_aa: CASHSGAGKEKLFF
cdr3_nt: TGTGCCAGCCATTCCGGGGCCGGAAAAGAAAAACTGTTTTTT

clone_size: NA
j_call: TRBJ1-5
v_call: TRBV19
cdr3_length: 15
d_call: NA
cdr3_aa: CASSWGLSGNQPQHF
cdr3_nt: TGTGCCAGTAGTTGGGGGCTCTCGGGCAATCAGCCCCAGCATTTT

clone_size: once
j_call: TRBJ1-3
v_call: TRBV13
cdr3_length: 16
d_call: TRBD1
cdr3_aa: CASSSGTGDSGNTIYF
cdr3_nt: TGTGCCAGCAGCTCCGGGACAGGGGACTCTGGAAACACCATATATTTT

clone_size: NA
j_call: TRBJ2-2
v_call: TRBV9
cdr3_length: 15
d_call: TRBD2
cdr3_aa: CASSPGLALAGELFF
cdr3_nt: TGTGCCAGCAGCCCCGGACTAGCACTAGCCGGGGAGCTGTTTTTT

clone_size: NA
j_call: TRBJ1-5
v_call: TRBV19
cdr3_length: 15
d_call: NA
cdr3_aa: CASSPRDRSNQPQHF
cdr3_nt: TGTGCCAGTAGTCCCCGCGACAGGAGCAATCAGCCCCAGCATTTT

clone_size: NA
j_call: TRBJ1-6
v_call: TRBV9
cdr3_length: 15
d_call: NA
cdr3_aa: CASSVTGTQKPPLHF
cdr3_nt: TGTGCCAGCAGCGTAACCGGGACACAAAAGCCACCCCTCCACTTT

clone_size: NA
j_call: TRBJ2-1
v_call: TRBV7-3
cdr3_length: 15
d_call: TRBD2
cdr3_aa: CASSFSRGSYNEQFF
cdr3_nt: TGTGCCAGCAGCTTCTCGCGGGGGTCCTACAATGAGCAGTTCTTC

clone_size: NA
j_call: TRBJ2-1
v_call: TRBV18
cdr3_length: 13
d_call: TRBD2
cdr3_aa: CASSRGLGLEQFF
cdr3_nt: TGTGCCAGCTCACGAGGACTAGGTCTTGAGCAGTTCTTC

clone_size: NA
j_call: TRBJ2-2
v_call: TRBV7-9
cdr3_length: 12
d_call: NA
cdr3_aa: CASSLGAGELFF
cdr3_nt: TGTGCCAGCAGCTTAGGGGCCGGGGAGCTGTTTTTT

clone_size: NA
j_call: TRBJ2-2
v_call: TRBV25-1
cdr3_length: 15
d_call: NA
cdr3_aa: CASSERTTYTGELFF
cdr3_nt: TGTGCCAGCAGTGAACGGACAACCTACACCGGGGAGCTGTTTTTT

clone_size: NA
j_call: TRBJ2-2
v_call: TRBV5-6
cdr3_length: 15
d_call: TRBD1
cdr3_aa: CASSLALTGAGELFF
cdr3_nt: TGTGCCAGCAGCTTGGCCCTTACAGGGGCCGGGGAGCTGTTTTTT

clone_size: once
j_call: TRBJ1-2
v_call: TRBV9
cdr3_length: 13
d_call: TRBD1
cdr3_aa: CASRATGGWGYTF
cdr3_nt: TGTGCCAGCAGAGCAACAGGGGGCTGGGGCTACACCTTC

clone_size: NA
j_call: TRBJ1-4
v_call: TRBV11-2
cdr3_length: 15
d_call: NA
cdr3_aa: CASSAGQGGGEKLFF
cdr3_nt: TGTGCCAGCAGCGCCGGGCAGGGAGGGGGTGAAAAACTGTTTTTT

clone_size: NA
j_call: TRBJ2-7
v_call: TRBV29-1
cdr3_length: 12
d_call: TRBD1
cdr3_aa: CSSQGQGAEQYF
cdr3_nt: TGCAGCTCCCAGGGACAGGGGGCCGAGCAGTACTTC